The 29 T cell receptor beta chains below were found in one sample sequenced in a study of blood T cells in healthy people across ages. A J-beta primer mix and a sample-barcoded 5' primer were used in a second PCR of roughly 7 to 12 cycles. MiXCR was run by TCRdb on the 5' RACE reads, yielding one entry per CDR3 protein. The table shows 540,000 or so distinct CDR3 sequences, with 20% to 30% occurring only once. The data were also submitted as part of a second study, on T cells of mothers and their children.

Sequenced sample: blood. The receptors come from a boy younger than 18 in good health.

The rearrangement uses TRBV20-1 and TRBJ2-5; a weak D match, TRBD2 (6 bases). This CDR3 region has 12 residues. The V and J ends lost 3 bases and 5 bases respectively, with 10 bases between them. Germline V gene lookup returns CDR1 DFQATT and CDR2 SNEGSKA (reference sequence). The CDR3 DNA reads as TGCAGTGCTAGTTTCGGAGGGGAGACCCAGTACTTC. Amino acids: CSASFGGETQYF.

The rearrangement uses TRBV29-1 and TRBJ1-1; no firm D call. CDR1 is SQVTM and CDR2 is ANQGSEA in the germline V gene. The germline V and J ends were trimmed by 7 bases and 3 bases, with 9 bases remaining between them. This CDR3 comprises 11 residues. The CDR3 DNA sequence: TGCAGCGGACTTACGGACACTGAAGCTTTCTTT. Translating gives CSGLTDTEAFF. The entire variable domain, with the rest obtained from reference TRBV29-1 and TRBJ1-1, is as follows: SAVISQKPSRDICQRGTSLTIQCQVDSQVTMMFWYRQQPGQSLTLIATANQGSEATYESGFVIDKFPISRPNLTFSTLTVSNMSPEDSSIYLCSGLTDTEAFFGQGTRLTVV.

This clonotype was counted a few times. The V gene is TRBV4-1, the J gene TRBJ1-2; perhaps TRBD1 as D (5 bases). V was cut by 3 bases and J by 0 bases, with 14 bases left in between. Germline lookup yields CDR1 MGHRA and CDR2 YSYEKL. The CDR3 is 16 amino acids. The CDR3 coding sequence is TGCGCCAGCAGCCAGGCGGGGGGATGTTCTAACTATGGCTACACCTTC. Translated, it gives CASSQAGGCSNYGYTF.

The CDR3 protein is CASSPAVPATNEKLFF. CDR3 nucleotides: TGTGCCAGCAGCCCTGCAGTCCCTGCAACTAATGAAAAACTGTTTTTT. The rearrangement links TRBV7-6 to TRBJ1-4; D is uncertain. The CDR3 has 16 residues. Germline lookup yields CDR1 SGHVS and CDR2 FNYEAQ. V shed 5 bases and J shed 0 bases, with 13 bases lying between them.

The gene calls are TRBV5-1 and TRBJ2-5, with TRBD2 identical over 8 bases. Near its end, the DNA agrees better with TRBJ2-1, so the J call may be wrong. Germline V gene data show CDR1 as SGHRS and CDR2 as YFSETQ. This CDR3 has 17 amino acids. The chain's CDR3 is CASSPGSGDIYWGEQFF. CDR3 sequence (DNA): TGCGCCAGCAGCCCAGGTAGCGGGGACATCTATTGGGGTGAGCAGTTCTTC.

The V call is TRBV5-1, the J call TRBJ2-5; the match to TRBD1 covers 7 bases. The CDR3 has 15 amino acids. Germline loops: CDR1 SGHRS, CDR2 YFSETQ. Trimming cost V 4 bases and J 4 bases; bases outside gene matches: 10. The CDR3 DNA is TGCGCCAGCAGCGCGTCCACAGGGGCCCTAGAGACCCAGTACTTC. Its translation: CASSASTGALETQYF. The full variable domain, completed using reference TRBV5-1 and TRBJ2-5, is KAGVTQTPRYLIKTRGQQVTLSCSPISGHRSVSWYQQTPGQGLQFLFEYFSETQRNKGNFPGRFSGRQFSNSRSEMNVSTLELGDSALYLCASSASTGALETQYFGPGTRLLVL.

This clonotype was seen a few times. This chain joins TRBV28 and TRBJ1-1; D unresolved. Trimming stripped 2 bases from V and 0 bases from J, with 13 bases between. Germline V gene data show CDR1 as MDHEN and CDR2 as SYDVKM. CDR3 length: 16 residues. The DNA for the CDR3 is TGTGCCAGCAGTTTACCACCGAAGGCCCTGAACACTGAAGCTTTCTTT. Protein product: CASSLPPKALNTEAFF.

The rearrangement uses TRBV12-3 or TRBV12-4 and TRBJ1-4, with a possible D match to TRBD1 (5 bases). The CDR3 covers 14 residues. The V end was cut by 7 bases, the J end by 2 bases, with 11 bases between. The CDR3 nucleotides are TGTGCCAGCACTTGGGGGAGGACTAATGAAAAACTGTTTTTT. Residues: CASTWGRTNEKLFF.

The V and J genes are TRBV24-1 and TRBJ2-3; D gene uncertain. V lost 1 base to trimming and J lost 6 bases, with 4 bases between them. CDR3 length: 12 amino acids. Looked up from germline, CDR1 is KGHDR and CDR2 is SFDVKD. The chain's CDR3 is CATSDFGDTQYF. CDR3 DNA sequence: TGTGCCACCAGTGATTTCGGGGATACGCAGTATTTT.

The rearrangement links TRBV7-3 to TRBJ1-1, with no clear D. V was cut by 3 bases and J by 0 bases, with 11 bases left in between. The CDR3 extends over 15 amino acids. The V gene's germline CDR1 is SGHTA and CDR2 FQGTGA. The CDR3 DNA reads TGTGCCAGCAGCTTTGGTTTTGGCCTGAACACTGAAGCTTTCTTT. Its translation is CASSFGFGLNTEAFF.

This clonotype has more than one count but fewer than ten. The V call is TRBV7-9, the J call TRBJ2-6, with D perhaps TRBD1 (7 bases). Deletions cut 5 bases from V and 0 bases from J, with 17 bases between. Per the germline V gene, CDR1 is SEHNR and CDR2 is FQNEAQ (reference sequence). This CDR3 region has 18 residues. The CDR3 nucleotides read TGTGCCAGCAGCCCACCAAACAGGGGAGGCTCTGGGGCCAACGTCCTGACTTTC. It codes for CASSPPNRGGSGANVLTF.

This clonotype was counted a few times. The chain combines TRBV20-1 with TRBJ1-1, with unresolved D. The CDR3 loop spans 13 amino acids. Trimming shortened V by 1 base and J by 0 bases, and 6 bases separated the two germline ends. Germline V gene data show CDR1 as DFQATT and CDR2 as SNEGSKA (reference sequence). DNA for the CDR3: TGCAGTGCTAGAGGAAAAATGAACACTGAAGCTTTCTTT. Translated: CSARGKMNTEAFF.

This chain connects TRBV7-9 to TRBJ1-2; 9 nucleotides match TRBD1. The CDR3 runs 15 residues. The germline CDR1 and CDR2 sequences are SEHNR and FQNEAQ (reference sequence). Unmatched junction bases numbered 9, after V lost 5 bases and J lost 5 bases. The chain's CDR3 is CASSLQGAWRYGYTF. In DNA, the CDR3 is TGTGCCAGCAGCCTACAGGGGGCATGGAGATATGGCTACACCTTC. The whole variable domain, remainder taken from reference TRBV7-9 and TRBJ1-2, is DTGVSQNPRHKITKRGQNVTFRCDPISEHNRLYWYRQTLGQGPEFLTYFQNEAQLEKSRLLSDRFSAERPKGSFSTLEIQRTEQGDSAMYLCASSLQGAWRYGYTFGSGTRLTVV.

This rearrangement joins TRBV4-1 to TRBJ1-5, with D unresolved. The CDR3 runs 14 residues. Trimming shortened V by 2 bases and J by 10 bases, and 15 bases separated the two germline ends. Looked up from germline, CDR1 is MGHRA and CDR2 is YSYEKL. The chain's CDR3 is CASSQSLLSIPQHF. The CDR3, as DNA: TGCGCCAGCAGCCAATCCCTACTCAGTATTCCCCAGCATTTT.

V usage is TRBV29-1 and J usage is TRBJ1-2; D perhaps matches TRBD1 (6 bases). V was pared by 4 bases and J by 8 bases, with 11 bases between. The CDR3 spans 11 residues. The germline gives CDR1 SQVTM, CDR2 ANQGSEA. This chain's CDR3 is CSVVGARGYTF. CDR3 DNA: TGCAGCGTTGTGGGGGCTCGGGGCTACACCTTC.

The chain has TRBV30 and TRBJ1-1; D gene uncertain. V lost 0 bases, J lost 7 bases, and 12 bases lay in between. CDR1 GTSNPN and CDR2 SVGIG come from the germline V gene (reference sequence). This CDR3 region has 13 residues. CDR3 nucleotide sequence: TGTGCCTGGAGTGTACGAGGGCCTGTTGAAGCTTTCTTT. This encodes CAWSVRGPVEAFF.

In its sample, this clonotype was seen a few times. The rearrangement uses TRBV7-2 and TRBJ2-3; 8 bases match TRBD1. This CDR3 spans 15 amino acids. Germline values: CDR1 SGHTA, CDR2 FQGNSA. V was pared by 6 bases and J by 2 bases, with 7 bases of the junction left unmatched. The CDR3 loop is CASSRGQGHTDTQYF. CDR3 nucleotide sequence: TGTGCCAGCAGTCGAGGACAGGGACACACAGATACGCAGTATTTT.

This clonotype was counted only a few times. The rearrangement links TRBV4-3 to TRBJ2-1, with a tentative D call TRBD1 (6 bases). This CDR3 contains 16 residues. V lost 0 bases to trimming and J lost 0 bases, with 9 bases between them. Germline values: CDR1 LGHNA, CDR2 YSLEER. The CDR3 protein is CASSQDGQSSYNEQFF. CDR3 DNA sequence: TGCGCCAGCAGCCAAGATGGACAGAGCTCCTACAATGAGCAGTTCTTC.

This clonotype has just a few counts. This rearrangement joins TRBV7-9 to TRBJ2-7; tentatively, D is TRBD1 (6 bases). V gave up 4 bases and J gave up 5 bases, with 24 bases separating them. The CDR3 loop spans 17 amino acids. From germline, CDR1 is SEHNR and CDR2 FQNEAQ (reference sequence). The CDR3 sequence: CASSSAPSSGARNEQYF. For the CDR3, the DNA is TGTGCCAGCAGCTCCGCTCCGTCTTCAGGGGCAAGGAACGAGCAGTACTTC.

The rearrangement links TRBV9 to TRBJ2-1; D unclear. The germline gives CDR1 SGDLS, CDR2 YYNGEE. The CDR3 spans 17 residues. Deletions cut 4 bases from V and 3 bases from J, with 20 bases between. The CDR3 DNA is TGTGCCAGCAGCTCCCCGACGGAAGACCGATTCTACAATGAGCAGTTCTTC. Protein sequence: CASSSPTEDRFYNEQFF.

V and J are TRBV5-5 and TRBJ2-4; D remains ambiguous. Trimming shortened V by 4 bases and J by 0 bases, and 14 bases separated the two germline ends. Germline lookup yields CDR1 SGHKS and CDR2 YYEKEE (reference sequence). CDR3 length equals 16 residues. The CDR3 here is CASSEGYLLAKNIQYF. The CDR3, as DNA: TGTGCCAGCAGCGAAGGCTACCTTTTAGCCAAAAACATTCAGTACTTC.

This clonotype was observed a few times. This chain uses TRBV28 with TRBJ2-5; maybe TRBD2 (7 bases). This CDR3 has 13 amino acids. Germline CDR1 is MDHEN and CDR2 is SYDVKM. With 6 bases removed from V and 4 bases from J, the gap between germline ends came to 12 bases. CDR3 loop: CASSRGAPETQYF. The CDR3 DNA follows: TGTGCCAGCAGCCGGGGGGCCCCAGAGACCCAGTACTTC.

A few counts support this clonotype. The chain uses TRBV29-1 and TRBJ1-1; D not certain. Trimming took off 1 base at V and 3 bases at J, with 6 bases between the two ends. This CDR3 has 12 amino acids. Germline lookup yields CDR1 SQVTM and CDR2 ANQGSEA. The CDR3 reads CSVEGRYTEAFF. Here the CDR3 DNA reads TGCAGCGTTGAAGGACGGTACACTGAAGCTTTCTTT. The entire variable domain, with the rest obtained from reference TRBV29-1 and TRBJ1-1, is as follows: SAVISQKPSRDICQRGTSLTIQCQVDSQVTMMFWYRQQPGQSLTLIATANQGSEATYESGFVIDKFPISRPNLTFSTLTVSNMSPEDSSIYLCSVEGRYTEAFFGQGTRLTVV.

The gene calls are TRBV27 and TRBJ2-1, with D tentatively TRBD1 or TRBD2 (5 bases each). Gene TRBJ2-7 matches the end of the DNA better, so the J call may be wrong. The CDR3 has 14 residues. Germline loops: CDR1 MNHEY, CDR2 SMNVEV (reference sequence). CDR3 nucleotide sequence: TGTGCCAGCAGCTGGGGGTTCCCCGGCTACGAGCAGTACTTC. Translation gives CASSWGFPGYEQYF.

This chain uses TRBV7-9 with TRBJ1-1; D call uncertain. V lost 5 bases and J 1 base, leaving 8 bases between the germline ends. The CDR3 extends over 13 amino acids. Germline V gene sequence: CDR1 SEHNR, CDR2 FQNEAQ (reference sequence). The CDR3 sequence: CASSNRENTEAFF. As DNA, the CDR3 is TGTGCCAGCAGCAACAGAGAGAACACTGAAGCTTTCTTT.

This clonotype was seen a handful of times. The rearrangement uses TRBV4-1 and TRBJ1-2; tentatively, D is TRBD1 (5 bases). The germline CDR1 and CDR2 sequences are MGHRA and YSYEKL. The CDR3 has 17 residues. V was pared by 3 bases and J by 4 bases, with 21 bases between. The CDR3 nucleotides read TGCGCCAGCAGCCACCAGGAGACAGCGCCTGAGGTCTATGGCTACACCTTC. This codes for CASSHQETAPEVYGYTF.

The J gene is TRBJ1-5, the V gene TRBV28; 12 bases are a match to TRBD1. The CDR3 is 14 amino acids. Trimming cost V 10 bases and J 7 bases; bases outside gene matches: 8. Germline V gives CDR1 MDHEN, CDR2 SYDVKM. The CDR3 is CATNRDRGRQPQHF. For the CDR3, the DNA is TGTGCCACGAACCGGGACAGGGGGCGACAGCCCCAGCATTTT.

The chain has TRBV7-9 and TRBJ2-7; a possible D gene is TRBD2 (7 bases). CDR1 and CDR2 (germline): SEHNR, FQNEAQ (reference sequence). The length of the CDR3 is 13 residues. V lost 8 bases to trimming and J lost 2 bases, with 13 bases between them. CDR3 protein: CASERGGAYEQYF. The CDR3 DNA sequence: TGTGCCAGCGAAAGGGGGGGGGCCTACGAGCAGTACTTC.

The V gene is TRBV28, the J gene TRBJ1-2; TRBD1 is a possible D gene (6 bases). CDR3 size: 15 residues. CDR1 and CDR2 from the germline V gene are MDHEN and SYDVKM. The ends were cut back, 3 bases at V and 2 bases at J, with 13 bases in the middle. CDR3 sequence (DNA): TGTGCCAGCAGTTTGGGGGGGCGCCAAAACTATGGCTACACCTTC. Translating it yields CASSLGGRQNYGYTF.